The text below deals with one T cell receptor beta chain. Germline V gives CDR1 SGHAT, CDR2 FQNNGV. V lost 6 bases to trimming and J lost 8 bases, with 16 bases between them. CDR3 length: 13 residues. This sample is part of a study of shared clonotypes between healthy human individuals. Data came from immunoSEQ multiplex PCR; TCRdb stores just in-frame clones and leaves some out. The repertoire holds 740,000 or so clones, 60% to 75% seen once, with 1.5% to 2% in the top ten. The chain has TRBV11-2 and TRBJ1-1, with a weak D call TRBD1 (5 bases). The sequencing input was memory CD4+ T cells sorted from blood. Sample subset: CD45RA-negative fraction. The TCR originated in a woman aged 25 to 39 in good health. This CDR3 is CASSLGVGREAFF. CDR3 sequence (DNA): TGTGCCAGCAGTCTAGGGGTCGGCAGGGAAGCTTTCTTT.